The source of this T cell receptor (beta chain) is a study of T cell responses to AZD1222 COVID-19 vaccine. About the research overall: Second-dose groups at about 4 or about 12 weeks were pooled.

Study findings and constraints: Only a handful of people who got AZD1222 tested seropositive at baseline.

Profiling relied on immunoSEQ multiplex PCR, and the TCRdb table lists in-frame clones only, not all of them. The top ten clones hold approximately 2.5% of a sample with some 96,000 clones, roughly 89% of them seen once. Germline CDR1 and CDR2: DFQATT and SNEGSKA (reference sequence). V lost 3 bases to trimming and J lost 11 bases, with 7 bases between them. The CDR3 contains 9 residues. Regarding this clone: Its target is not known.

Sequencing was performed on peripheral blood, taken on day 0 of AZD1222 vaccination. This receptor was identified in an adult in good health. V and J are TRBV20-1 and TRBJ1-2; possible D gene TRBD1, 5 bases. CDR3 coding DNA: TGCAGTGCTAGTACAGGTTACACCTTC. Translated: CSASTGYTF.